The entry that follows covers one T cell receptor beta chain sequence. The data originate from a study of blood T cell repertoires in COVID-19. This table comes from immunoSEQ multiplex PCR, and its TCRdb copy is limited to in-frame clones, with some not included. The sample has just under 350,000 clones, 87% seen once. There are 11 residues in the CDR3. The trim removed 6 bases at V and 7 bases at J, leaving 2 bases unmatched. Germline lookup yields CDR1 DFQATT and CDR2 SNEGSKA (reference sequence). The source is a woman between 45 and 60 years old with COVID-19, enrolled during active disease. Sequenced: peripheral blood. The chain couples TRBV20-1 to TRBJ2-1, with 8 bases matching TRBD2. The CDR3 DNA sequence: TGCAGTGCGGGGACTAGTAATGAGCAGTTCTTC. Its translation: CSAGTSNEQFF.